Listed here are 16 T cell receptor beta chains from one sample, sequenced in a study of identical twins. TCRdb analysed the 5' RACE reads with MiXCR anew, one entry per CDR3 protein. This table holds hundreds of thousands of distinct CDR3 sequences, 9% to 15% found once. These data were also reused for a study on yellow fever vaccine responses in identical twins.

Sequenced: PBMCs. These receptors all come from a woman aged 18-30 years in good health.

This clonotype came up many times. The CDR3 bases are TGCAGCGGTCGGGACAGTCAAATGGTTAATACCTTC. Encoded protein: CSGRDSQMVNTF. V and J are TRBV29-1 and TRBJ1-2; 7 positions agree with TRBD1. Germline loops: CDR1 SQVTM, CDR2 ANQGSEA. The CDR3 is 12 residues long. V lost 7 bases, J lost 14 bases, and 16 bases stayed unmatched.

The rearrangement uses TRBV12-3 or TRBV12-4 and TRBJ1-1; no definite D call. The CDR3 extends over 13 amino acids. The V and J ends lost 6 bases and 4 bases respectively, with 12 bases between them. Written as DNA, the CDR3 is TGTGCCAGCAGATCCAGGTTGCCCACTGAAGCTTTCTTT. Translated: CASRSRLPTEAFF.

V usage is TRBV27 and J usage is TRBJ1-1; a possible D gene is TRBD1 (5 bases). Germline lookup yields CDR1 MNHEY and CDR2 SMNVEV (reference sequence). Trimming left V 6 bases short and J 2 bases short, with 13 bases between. CDR3 size: 14 residues. CDR3: CASSKGRENTEAFF. CDR3 nucleotides: TGTGCCAGCAGCAAGGGGAGGGAAAACACTGAAGCTTTCTTT.

Only a few counts were recorded for this clonotype. A read error may account for a junction end that differs from germline. This chain links TRBV7-2 with TRBJ2-3; 8 nucleotides match TRBD2. Germline assignment: CDR1 SGHTA and CDR2 FQGNSA. The CDR3 contains 15 residues. The DNA of the CDR3 is TGTGCCAGCACCTTACGGGGGGGCCTGACAGATACGCAGTATTTT. It yields the protein CASTLRGGLTDTQYF.

The chain links TRBV5-1 to TRBJ1-1; D is unclear. The germline V gene has CDR1 SGHRS and CDR2 YFSETQ. V gave up 5 bases and J gave up 4 bases, with 15 bases separating them. The CDR3 spans 14 residues. Here the CDR3 DNA reads TGCGCCAGCAGTTCGGACGCATTCTCCACTGAAGCTTTCTTT. This translates into CASSSDAFSTEAFF.

This clonotype was seen only a few times. V usage is TRBV12-3 or TRBV12-4 and J usage is TRBJ1-6, with a weak D call TRBD1 (5 bases). V shed 9 bases and J shed 6 bases, with 12 bases lying between them. The length of the CDR3 is 13 residues. The CDR3 DNA is TGTGCCAGTCGGTCGACAGTTAATTCACCCCTCCACTTT. This codes for CASRSTVNSPLHF.

This chain links TRBV5-1 with TRBJ2-1, with 8 positions matching TRBD2. CDR3 length: 15 residues. V dropped 1 base and J dropped 5; count of bases not matched to a gene: 5. CDR1 is SGHRS, CDR2 YFSETQ, per germline. For the CDR3, the DNA is TGCGCCAGCAGCTTGCAGGCGGGGGGCGACAATGAGCAGTTCTTC. Its translation: CASSLQAGGDNEQFF.

This clonotype showed up just a few times. The chain has TRBV5-1 and TRBJ2-7; D unresolved. Trimming took off 2 bases at V and 4 bases at J, with 10 bases between the two ends. Germline V lookup: CDR1 SGHRS, CDR2 YFSETQ. There are 13 residues in the CDR3. The CDR3 sequence: CASSFPDPYEQYF. The CDR3 nucleotides read TGCGCCAGCAGCTTTCCCGATCCTTACGAGCAGTACTTC.

This clonotype was observed a few times. This chain links TRBV2 with TRBJ1-3; tentative D call: TRBD1 (5 bases). Between the trimmed V and J ends, which lost 7 bases and 3 bases, there was a span of 13 bases. The CDR3 extends over 14 amino acids. CDR1 and CDR2 (germline): SNHLY, FYNNEI. CDR3 residues: CASTDQGVGNTIYF. CDR3 nucleotide sequence: TGTGCCAGCACCGACCAGGGAGTTGGAAACACCATATATTTT.

V and J are TRBV11-3 and TRBJ2-2, with 8 bases lining up with TRBD2. The CDR3 contains 15 residues. The J segment lost 6 bases and the V segment lost 2 bases, leaving 5 bases of the junction unmatched. Germline CDR1 reads SGHNT; CDR2 reads YENEEA. CDR3 in amino acids: CASSLKSGGSGELFF. CDR3 nucleotides: TGTGCCAGCAGCTTAAAAAGCGGGGGATCCGGGGAGCTGTTTTTT.

This clonotype appeared a few times. This chain connects TRBV5-1 to TRBJ1-4; TRBD1 is a possible D gene (5 bases). The CDR3 covers 13 residues. Trimming left V 7 bases short and J 3 bases short, with 10 bases between. CDR1 is SGHRS and CDR2 is YFSETQ in the germline V gene. CDR3 sequence reads: CASQGAANEKLFF. In DNA, the CDR3 is TGCGCCAGCCAAGGGGCAGCTAATGAAAAACTGTTTTTT. Full variable domain (remainder filled in from reference TRBV5-1 and TRBJ1-4): KAGVTQTPRYLIKTRGQQVTLSCSPISGHRSVSWYQQTPGQGLQFLFEYFSETQRNKGNFPGRFSGRQFSNSRSEMNVSTLELGDSALYLCASQGAANEKLFFGSGTQLSVL.

V gene TRBV3-1 combines with J gene TRBJ1-2, with 7 bases matching TRBD1. This CDR3 is 17 amino acids long. Germline CDR1 and CDR2: LGHDT and YNNKEL (reference sequence). Trimming cost V 4 bases and J 6 bases; bases outside gene matches: 17. CDR3 region: CASSRSTGFKRADGYTF. CDR3 nucleotide sequence: TGTGCCAGCAGCCGGTCGACAGGGTTTAAACGCGCGGATGGCTACACCTTC. The full variable domain, in which reference TRBV3-1 and TRBJ1-2 provide the parts outside the CDR3, is DTAVSQTPKYLVTQMGNDKSIKCEQNLGHDTMYWYKQDSKKFLKIMFSYNNKELIINETVPNRFSPKSPDKAHLNLHINSLELGDSAVYFCASSRSTGFKRADGYTFGSGTRLTVV.

This clonotype was counted a few times. The chain is built from TRBV11-2 and TRBJ2-2; TRBD1 matches 7 bases. The CDR3 is made up of 15 amino acids. V trimming: 5 bases; J trimming: 3 bases; junction bases outside the gene matches: 6. Germline lookup yields CDR1 SGHAT and CDR2 FQNNGV. The CDR3 spells CASSPRGPHTGELFF. As DNA, the CDR3 is TGTGCCAGCAGCCCGAGGGGGCCCCACACCGGGGAGCTGTTTTTT.

This clonotype was detected many times. The gene calls are TRBV12-3 or TRBV12-4 and TRBJ1-1; D gene uncertain. Trimming removed 6 bases from V and 3 bases from J, with 11 bases in between. The CDR3 is made up of 13 amino acids. The CDR3 region has the DNA TGTGCCAGCAGCCGGGTTCAGGACACTGAAGCTTTCTTT. Amino acid sequence: CASSRVQDTEAFF.

This chain joins TRBV25-1 and TRBJ1-2, with D possibly TRBD1 on 5 matching bases. V lost 4 bases and J lost 6, with 6 bases in between. Germline CDR1 reads MGHDK; CDR2 reads SYGVNS. The CDR3 covers 11 residues. The CDR3 here is CASSVRDGYTF. The CDR3 bases are TGTGCCAGCAGTGTCAGGGATGGCTACACCTTC.

This clonotype was observed at least ten times. V usage is TRBV25-1 and J usage is TRBJ2-3; TRBD1 is a possible D gene (5 bases). The CDR3 has 14 residues. CDR1 is MGHDK, CDR2 SYGVNS, per germline. V lost 2 bases and J lost 1, with 7 bases in between. The CDR3 loop reads CASSEGRGTDTQYF. CDR3 sequence (DNA): TGTGCCAGCAGTGAAGGCAGGGGCACAGATACGCAGTATTTT.